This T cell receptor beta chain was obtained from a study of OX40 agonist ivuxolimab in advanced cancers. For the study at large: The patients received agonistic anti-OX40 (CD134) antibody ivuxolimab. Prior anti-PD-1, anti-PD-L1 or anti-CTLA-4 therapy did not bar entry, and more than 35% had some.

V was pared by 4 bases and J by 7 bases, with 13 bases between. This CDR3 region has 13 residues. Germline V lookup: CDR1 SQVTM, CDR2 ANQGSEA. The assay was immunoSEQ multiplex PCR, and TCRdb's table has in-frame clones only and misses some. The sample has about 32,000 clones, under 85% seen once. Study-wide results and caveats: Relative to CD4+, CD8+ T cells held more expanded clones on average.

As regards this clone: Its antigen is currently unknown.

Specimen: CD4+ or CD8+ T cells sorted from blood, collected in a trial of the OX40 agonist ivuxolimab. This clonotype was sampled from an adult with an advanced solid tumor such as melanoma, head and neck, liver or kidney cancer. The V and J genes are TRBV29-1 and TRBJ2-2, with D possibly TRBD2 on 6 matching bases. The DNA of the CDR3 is TGCAGCGTTGGGAGAGGGACTGGCGGGGAGCTGTTTTTT. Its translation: CSVGRGTGGELFF.